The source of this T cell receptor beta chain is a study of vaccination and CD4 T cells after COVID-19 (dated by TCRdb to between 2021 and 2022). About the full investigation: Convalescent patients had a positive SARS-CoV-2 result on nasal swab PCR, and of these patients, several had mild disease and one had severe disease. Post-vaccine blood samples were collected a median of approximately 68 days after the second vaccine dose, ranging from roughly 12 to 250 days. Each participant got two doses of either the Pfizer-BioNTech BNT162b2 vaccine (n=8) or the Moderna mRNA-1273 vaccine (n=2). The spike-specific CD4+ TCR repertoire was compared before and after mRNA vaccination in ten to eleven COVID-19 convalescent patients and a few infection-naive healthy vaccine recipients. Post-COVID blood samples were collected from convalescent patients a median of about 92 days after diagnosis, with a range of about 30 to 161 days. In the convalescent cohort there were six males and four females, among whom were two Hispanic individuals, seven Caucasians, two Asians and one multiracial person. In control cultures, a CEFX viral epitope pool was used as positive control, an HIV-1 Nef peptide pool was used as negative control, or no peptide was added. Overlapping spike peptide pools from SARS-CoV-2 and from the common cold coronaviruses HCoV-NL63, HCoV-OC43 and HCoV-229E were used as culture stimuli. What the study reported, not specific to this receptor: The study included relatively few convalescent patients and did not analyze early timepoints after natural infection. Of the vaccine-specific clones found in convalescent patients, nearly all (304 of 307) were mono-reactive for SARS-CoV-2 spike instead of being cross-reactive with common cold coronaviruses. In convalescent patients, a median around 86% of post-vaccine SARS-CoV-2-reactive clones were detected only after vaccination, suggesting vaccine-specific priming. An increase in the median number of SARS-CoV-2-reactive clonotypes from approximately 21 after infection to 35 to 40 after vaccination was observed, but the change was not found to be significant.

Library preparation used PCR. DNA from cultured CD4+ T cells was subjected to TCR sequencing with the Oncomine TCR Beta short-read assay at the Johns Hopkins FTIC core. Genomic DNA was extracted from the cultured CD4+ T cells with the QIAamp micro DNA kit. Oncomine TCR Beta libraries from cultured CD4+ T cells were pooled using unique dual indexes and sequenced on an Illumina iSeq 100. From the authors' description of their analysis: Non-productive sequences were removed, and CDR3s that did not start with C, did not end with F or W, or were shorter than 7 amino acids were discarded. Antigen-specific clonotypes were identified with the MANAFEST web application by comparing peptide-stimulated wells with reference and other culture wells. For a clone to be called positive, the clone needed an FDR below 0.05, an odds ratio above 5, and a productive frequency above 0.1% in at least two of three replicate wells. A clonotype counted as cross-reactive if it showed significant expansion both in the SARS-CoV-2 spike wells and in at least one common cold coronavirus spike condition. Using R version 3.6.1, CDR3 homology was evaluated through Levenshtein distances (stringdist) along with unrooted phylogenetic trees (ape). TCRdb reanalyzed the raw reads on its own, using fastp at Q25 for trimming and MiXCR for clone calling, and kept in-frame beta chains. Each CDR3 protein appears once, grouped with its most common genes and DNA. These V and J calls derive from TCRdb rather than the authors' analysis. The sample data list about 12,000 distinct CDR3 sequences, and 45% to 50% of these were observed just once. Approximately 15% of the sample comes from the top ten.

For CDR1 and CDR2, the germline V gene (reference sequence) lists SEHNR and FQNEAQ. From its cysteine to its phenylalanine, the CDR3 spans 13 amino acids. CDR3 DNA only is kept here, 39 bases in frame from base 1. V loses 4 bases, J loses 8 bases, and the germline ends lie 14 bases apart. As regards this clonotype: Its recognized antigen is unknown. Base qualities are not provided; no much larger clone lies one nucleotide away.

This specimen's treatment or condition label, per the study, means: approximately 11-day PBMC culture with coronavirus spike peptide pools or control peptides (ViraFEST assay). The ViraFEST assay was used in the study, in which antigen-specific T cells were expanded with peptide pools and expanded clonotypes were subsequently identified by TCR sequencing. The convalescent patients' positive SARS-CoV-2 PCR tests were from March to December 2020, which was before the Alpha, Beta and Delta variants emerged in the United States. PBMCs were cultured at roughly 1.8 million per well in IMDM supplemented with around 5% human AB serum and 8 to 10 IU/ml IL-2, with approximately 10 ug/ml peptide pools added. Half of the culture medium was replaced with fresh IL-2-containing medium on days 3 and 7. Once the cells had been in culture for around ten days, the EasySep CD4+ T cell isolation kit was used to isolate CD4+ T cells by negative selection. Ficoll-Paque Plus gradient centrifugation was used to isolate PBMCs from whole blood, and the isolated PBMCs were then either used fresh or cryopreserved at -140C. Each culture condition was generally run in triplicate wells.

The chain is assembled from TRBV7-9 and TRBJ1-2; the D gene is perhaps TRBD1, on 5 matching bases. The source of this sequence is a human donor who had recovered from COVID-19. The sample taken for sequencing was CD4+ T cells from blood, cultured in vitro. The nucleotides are TGTGCCAGCAGCTGGGGACGGGATCAAGGCTACACCTTC. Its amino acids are CASSWGRDQGYTF.